The entry that follows covers one T cell receptor beta chain sequence. The data are from a study of blood T cell repertoires in COVID-19. Study background: COVID-19 samples collected from the United States, Italy and Spain covered acute and convalescent phases.

TCRdb's copy holds only in-frame clones and misses some; the assay was immunoSEQ multiplex PCR. The sample includes more than 85,000 clones, roughly 84% of them seen just once. The TCR was taken from a woman of 80 years or more with active or convalescent COVID-19. Sequencing was done on a sample of peripheral blood.

CDR3 residues: CASSPAAYNEQFF. The CDR3 nucleotides read TGTGCCAGCAGCCCCGCGGCGTACAATGAGCAGTTCTTC. The chain carries TRBV3-1 (or the pseudogene TRBV3-2) and TRBJ2-1; D is uncertain. Germline CDR1 LGHDT, CDR2 YNNKEL (reference sequence). The CDR3 spans 13 residues. The ends were cut back, 4 bases at V and 4 bases at J, with 8 bases in the middle.